This passage covers 25 T cell receptor beta chains from one sample sequenced in a study of cytomegalovirus exposure and HLA in healthy donors. 13 Jbeta primers and 60 Vbeta primers were used for the PCR. Assay: immunoSEQ multiplex PCR; the TCRdb copy retains only in-frame clones and omits some. This table has around 200,000 clones, around 80% appearing once. The sequencing sample was made of PBMCs. The receptors come from a woman between 40 and 55 years old in good health and CMV-seronegative.

This clone has a handful of counts. The chain combines TRBV23-1 with TRBJ1-5; 7 bases are shared with TRBD1. TRBV23-1 is assigned to the ORF class and has an uncertain function. This CDR3 has 19 amino acids. The V segment lost 0 bases and the J segment 0 bases; nucleotides outside the gene matches: 11. The CDR3 here is CASSQSGGQKFYSNQPQHF. CDR3 nucleotides: TGCGCCAGCAGTCAATCGGGGGGACAGAAATTCTATAGCAATCAGCCCCAGCATTTT.

The V gene is TRBV5-1, the J gene TRBJ2-3; the D gene is possibly TRBD2 (5 bases). The CDR3 has 14 amino acids. Germline V CDR1 and CDR2: SGHRS, YFSETQ. V lost 0 bases to trimming and J lost 4 bases, with 9 bases between them. In DNA, the CDR3 is TGCGCCAGCAGCTTGGGACTACCCGCAGATACGCAGTATTTT. Protein product: CASSLGLPADTQYF.

This clone was observed a handful of times. CDR3 region: CASSKDLRDRGAYEQYF. Written as DNA, the CDR3 is TGTGCCAGCAGCAAAGATTTAAGGGACAGGGGGGCCTACGAGCAGTACTTC. The J gene is TRBJ2-7, the V gene TRBV21-1; the table's D call, TRBD1, has no DNA check behind it. TRBV21-1 is a listed pseudogene. The CDR3 is made up of 17 amino acids.

A word on this clone: Germline is not matched at one junction end, which may reflect a read error. The genes are TRBV7-7 and TRBJ2-2; TRBD1 matches 10 bases. The CDR3 runs to 15 residues. The germline CDR1 and CDR2 sequences are SSHAT and FNYEAQ (reference sequence). This chain's CDR3 is CASSDRGLGTGELFF. CDR3 DNA sequence: TGTGCTAGCAGCGACAGGGGGCTGGGGACCGGGGAGCTGTTTTTT.

This sequence joins TRBV6-1 and TRBJ2-1, with 9 bases identical to TRBD1. Germline V lookup: CDR1 MNHNS, CDR2 SASEGT. The CDR3 sequence is 14 residues long. The ends lost 6 bases at V and 8 bases at J; junction bases unmatched: 8. CDR3 nucleotide sequence: TGTGCCAGCAGCCGGGACAGGGATCAGGATGAGCAGTTCTTC. It yields the protein CASSRDRDQDEQFF.

The V and J genes are TRBV28 and TRBJ2-7; D perhaps matches TRBD2 (5 bases). Germline lookup yields CDR1 MDHEN and CDR2 SYDVKM. The CDR3 runs to 14 residues. The V and J ends lost 3 bases and 6 bases respectively, with 15 bases between them. CDR3 coding DNA: TGTGCCAGCAGTTTTGCCGGGAAGGTGGCCGAGCAGTACTTC. It yields the protein CASSFAGKVAEQYF. The whole variable domain, filled in from reference TRBV28 and TRBJ2-7, reads DVKVTQSSRYLVKRTGEKVFLECVQDMDHENMFWYRQDPGLGLRLIYFSYDVKMKEKGDIPEGYSVSREKKERFSLILESASTNQTSMYLCASSFAGKVAEQYFGPGTRLTVT.

This clone has a handful of counts. V gene TRBV5-1 combines with J gene TRBJ1-6; TRBD1 might be the D (5 bases). Trimming stripped 7 bases from V and 13 bases from J, with 21 bases between. Per germline, CDR1 SGHRS and CDR2 YFSETQ. This CDR3 is built from 14 residues. The CDR3 nucleotides are TGCGCCAGCCACCGAACGGGGGACCGGTCGCCCCTCCACTTT. Translating it yields CASHRTGDRSPLHF.

The V gene is TRBV30, the J gene TRBJ2-3; D is unresolved. The CDR3 covers 15 residues. Trimming pared 0 bases from V and 0 bases from J, leaving 10 bases between. The germline V gene encodes CDR1 GTSNPN and CDR2 SVGIG (reference sequence). Here the CDR3 reads CAWSVRPTSTDTQYF. In DNA form, the CDR3 reads TGTGCCTGGAGTGTGAGGCCGACTAGCACAGATACGCAGTATTTT.

The chain employs TRBV2 and TRBJ2-2; tentative D call: TRBD1 (6 bases). Trimming stripped 6 bases from V and 6 bases from J, with 8 bases between. This CDR3 has 12 residues. Germline V CDR1 and CDR2: SNHLY, FYNNEI. In DNA, the CDR3 is TGTGCCAGCAGCGAGGGGGCCGGGGAGCTGTTTTTT. It translates to CASSEGAGELFF. Drawing the rest from reference TRBV2 and TRBJ2-2, the complete variable domain is EPEVTQTPSHQVTQMGQEVILRCVPISNHLYFYWYRQILGQKVEFLVSFYNNEISEKSEIFDDQFSVERPDGSNFTLKIRSTKLEDSAMYFCASSEGAGELFFGEGSRLTVL.

Concerning this clone: At one of its ends the junction is not consistent with the germline gene, which may arise from a read error. The gene calls are TRBV29-1 and TRBJ1-1; 12 bases line up with TRBD1. The CDR3 has 13 residues. Per the germline V gene, CDR1 is SQVTM and CDR2 is ANQGSEA. CDR3 loop: CRVGGQGASEAFF. DNA for the CDR3: TGCCGCGTTGGGGGACAGGGGGCTTCTGAAGCTTTCTTT.

In its sample, this clone was seen a few times. The chain's CDR3 is CASGWDTPTYNEQFF. In DNA form, the CDR3 reads TGTGCCAGCGGTTGGGACACCCCAACCTACAATGAGCAGTTCTTC. The gene calls are TRBV6-1 and TRBJ2-1; TRBD1 might be the D (6 bases). Trimming removed 8 bases from V and 2 bases from J, with 16 bases in between. Germline-derived CDR1 and CDR2 are MNHNS and SASEGT. The CDR3 spans 15 residues.

The V and J genes are TRBV9 and TRBJ2-3; 9 bases line up with TRBD2. Losses at the gene ends were 3 bases for V and 4 bases for J; bases not matched to a gene: 9. The germline V gene encodes CDR1 SGDLS and CDR2 YYNGEE. The CDR3 runs to 16 residues. CDR3 sequence (DNA): TGTGCCAGCAGCGAGGAAGCGGGGGGAGCCGCAGATACGCAGTATTTT. Its translation: CASSEEAGGAADTQYF.

The chain carries TRBV9 and TRBJ2-5; D might be TRBD1 (5 bases). CDR1 is SGDLS and CDR2 is YYNGEE in the germline V gene. V dropped 2 bases and J dropped 3 bases, with 14 bases sitting between them. This CDR3 is built from 15 residues. The CDR3 sequence: CASSVTGVAKETQYF. The CDR3 DNA reads as TGTGCCAGCAGCGTCACAGGTGTGGCGAAAGAGACCCAGTACTTC.

The V call is TRBV7-2, the J call TRBJ1-1; 7 positions agree with TRBD1. The CDR3 is 15 residues long. With V trimmed by 6 bases and J by 2 bases, 9 bases remained unmatched. Germline V CDR1 and CDR2: SGHTA, FQGNSA. The CDR3 nucleotides are TGTGCCAGCAGTCTTGTTGGACAGGCCAACACTGAAGCTTTCTTT. Residues: CASSLVGQANTEAFF.

The V and J genes are TRBV5-1 and TRBJ2-1, with 9 nucleotides matching TRBD2. The CDR3 is 17 residues long. Germline V lookup: CDR1 SGHRS, CDR2 YFSETQ. V lost 4 bases to trimming and J lost 4 bases; unmatched junction nucleotides: 12. CDR3 protein: CASSPHLGAGGYNEQFF. In nucleotides, the CDR3 is TGCGCCAGCAGCCCTCACCTTGGGGCGGGGGGGTACAATGAGCAGTTCTTC.

J is TRBJ1-2 and V is TRBV7-2, with a possible D match to TRBD1 (5 bases). This CDR3 has 17 amino acids. V lost 1 base and J 4 bases, leaving 19 bases between the germline ends. The V gene's germline CDR1 is SGHTA and CDR2 FQGNSA. For the CDR3, the DNA is TGTGCCAGCAGCTTAGGATCCCGACAGCTAGGCAGCTATGGCTACACCTTC. It codes for CASSLGSRQLGSYGYTF. Full variable domain (missing parts from reference TRBV7-2 and TRBJ1-2): GAGVSQSPSNKVTEKGKDVELRCDPISGHTALYWYRQSLGQGLEFLIYFQGNSAPDKSGLPSDRFSAERTGGSVSTLTIQRTQQEDSAVYLCASSLGSRQLGSYGYTFGSGTRLTVV.

This chain links TRBV4-3 with TRBJ2-7; D ambiguous. Deletions cut 0 bases from V and 3 bases from J, with 6 bases between. CDR1 and CDR2 (germline): LGHNA, YSLEER. The CDR3 extends over 13 amino acids. As DNA, the CDR3 is TGCGCCAGCAGCCAAGATCTCGGCTACGAGCAGTACTTC. It translates to CASSQDLGYEQYF.

The chain employs TRBV4-2 and TRBJ2-5; TRBD1 agrees at 7 bases. After removal of 0 bases from V and 0 bases from J, the junction contained 1 base not matched to a gene. Germline V gene sequence: CDR1 LGHNA, CDR2 YNFKEQ. The CDR3 has 15 amino acids. The DNA for the CDR3 is TGTGCCAGCAGCCAAGAGGGGACAGACCAAGAGACCCAGTACTTC. The encoded protein is CASSQEGTDQETQYF.

This clone came up once. The chain carries TRBV19 and TRBJ1-6, with 7 nucleotides matching TRBD1. Germline V gives CDR1 LNHDA, CDR2 SQIVND (reference sequence). Trimming cost V 8 bases and J 11 bases; bases outside gene matches: 9. This CDR3 is built from 13 residues. The CDR3 spells CASQDRLLAPLHF. DNA of the CDR3: TGTGCCAGTCAGGACAGGCTCCTTGCACCCCTCCACTTT.

V is TRBV6-6 and J is TRBJ2-2; 10 bases map to TRBD2. From germline, CDR1 is MNHNY and CDR2 SVGAGI (reference sequence). This CDR3 spans 15 amino acids. The trim removed 9 bases at V and 2 bases at J, leaving 6 bases unmatched. CDR3 sequence (DNA): TGTGCCAGTGGTAGCGGGGGGCAAAACACCGGGGAGCTGTTTTTT. It codes for CASGSGGQNTGELFF.

The chain combines TRBV6-1 with TRBJ1-2; D perhaps matches TRBD1 (5 bases). V lost 2 bases to trimming and J lost 12 bases, with 19 bases between them. This CDR3 has 14 amino acids. In germline, CDR1 is MNHNS, CDR2 SASEGT. The CDR3 loop reads CASSEPGGSSGHTF. DNA of the CDR3: TGTGCCAGCAGTGAACCCGGTGGCAGTTCAGGGCACACCTTC.

The rearrangement uses TRBV9 and TRBJ1-2; TRBD1 is a possible D gene (5 bases). V lost 4 bases to trimming and J lost 4 bases, with 8 bases between them. Per the germline V gene, CDR1 is SGDLS and CDR2 is YYNGEE. The CDR3 loop spans 12 amino acids. The DNA of the CDR3 is TGTGCCAGCAGCTCCACAGGCTATGGCTACACCTTC. Translation: CASSSTGYGYTF.

This chain connects TRBV29-1 to TRBJ2-5, with 11 bases matching TRBD2. The V and J ends lost 6 bases and 5 bases, in that order; junction bases with no gene match: 8. From germline, CDR1 is SQVTM and CDR2 ANQGSEA. The CDR3 length is 14 residues. The CDR3 reads CSVRRIAGGETQYF. The CDR3, as DNA: TGCAGCGTCCGGAGGATAGCGGGGGGGGAGACCCAGTACTTC.

V is TRBV18 and J is TRBJ1-1; D may be TRBD1 (5 bases). The CDR3 spans 14 residues. V was clipped by 10 bases and J by 4 bases, with 19 bases between them. Germline V gene data show CDR1 as KGHSH and CDR2 as LQKENI. CDR3 residues: CATNPSGGVTEAFF. The CDR3 DNA reads as TGTGCCACTAACCCTTCGGGGGGGGTCACTGAAGCTTTCTTT.

The gene calls are TRBV5-4 and TRBJ1-3; D is unresolved. V was shortened by 4 bases and J by 0 bases, with 11 bases between the two germline ends. The CDR3 runs 15 residues. Per germline, CDR1 SGHNT and CDR2 YYREEE (reference sequence). The CDR3 bases are TGTGCCAGCAGCGACAACAGAGCCTCTGGAAACACCATATATTTT. Amino acid sequence: CASSDNRASGNTIYF.